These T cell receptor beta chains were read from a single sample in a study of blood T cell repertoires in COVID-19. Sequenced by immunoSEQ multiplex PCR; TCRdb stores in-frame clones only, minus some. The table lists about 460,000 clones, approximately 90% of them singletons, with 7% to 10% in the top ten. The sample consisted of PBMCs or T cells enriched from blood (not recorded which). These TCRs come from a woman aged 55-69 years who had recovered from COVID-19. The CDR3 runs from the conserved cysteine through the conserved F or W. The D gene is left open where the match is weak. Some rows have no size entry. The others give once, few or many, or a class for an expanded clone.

DNA: TGTGCCAGCCAGCCGGGGGGGCCTTTGCAGCCCCAGCATTTT
CDR3: CASQPGGPLQPQHF
size: .
V: TRBV6-5
D: .
J: TRBJ1-5

DNA: TGTGCCAGCTCTGAAGTAGGTAGCGCTGAAGCTTTCTTT
CDR3: CASSEVGSAEAFF
size: .
V: TRBV2
D: .
J: TRBJ1-1

DNA: TGCGCCAGCAGCATTGACAGGAAGAACACCGGGGAGCTGTTTTTT
CDR3: CASSIDRKNTGELFF
size: .
V: TRBV5-1
D: .
J: TRBJ2-2

DNA: TGCGCCAGCAGCATGACCCTCGGATCGGGAGGCTACACCTTC
CDR3: CASSMTLGSGGYTF
size: .
V: TRBV5-1
D: .
J: TRBJ1-2

DNA: TGTGCCAGCACTGACAGTAGGAACACTGAAGCTTTCTTT
CDR3: CASTDSRNTEAFF
size: .
V: TRBV7-9
D: .
J: TRBJ1-1

DNA: TGCGCCAGCAGTTTGTGGGGGGACTATAATTCACCCCTCCACTTT
CDR3: CASSLWGDYNSPLHF
size: few
V: TRBV5-1
D: .
J: TRBJ1-6

DNA: TGTGCCATCAAGCGAGATAATGAGCAGTTCTTC
CDR3: CAIKRDNEQFF
size: .
V: TRBV10-3
D: .
J: TRBJ2-1

DNA: TGTGCCATCAGGGGAGGGCTAAGGGAGCAGTTCTTC
CDR3: CAIRGGLREQFF
size: .
V: TRBV10-3
D: TRBD2
J: TRBJ2-1

DNA: TGTGCCAGCTCACCATTCGCGGCTAATAATGAAAAACTGTTTTTT
CDR3: CASSPFAANNEKLFF
size: .
V: TRBV18
D: .
J: TRBJ1-4

DNA: TGTGCCAGCAGTCCCAGCATGGGGACAGGTGAAGCAGATACGCAGTATTTT
CDR3: CASSPSMGTGEADTQYF
size: .
V: TRBV28
D: TRBD1
J: TRBJ2-3

DNA: TGTGCCAGCAGCTCGCCAGACATCGCAGGAAACACCATATATTTT
CDR3: CASSSPDIAGNTIYF
size: .
V: TRBV5-6
D: .
J: TRBJ1-3

DNA: TGTGCCAGCACCCCAGGGGAGGGGCTCTCTGGGGCCAACGTCCTGACTTTC
CDR3: CASTPGEGLSGANVLTF
size: .
V: TRBV27
D: .
J: TRBJ2-6

DNA: TGTGCCAGCAGCTTCGGGAGCCGAAACACTGAAGCTTTCTTT
CDR3: CASSFGSRNTEAFF
size: .
V: TRBV3-1/TRBV3-2
D: .
J: TRBJ1-1